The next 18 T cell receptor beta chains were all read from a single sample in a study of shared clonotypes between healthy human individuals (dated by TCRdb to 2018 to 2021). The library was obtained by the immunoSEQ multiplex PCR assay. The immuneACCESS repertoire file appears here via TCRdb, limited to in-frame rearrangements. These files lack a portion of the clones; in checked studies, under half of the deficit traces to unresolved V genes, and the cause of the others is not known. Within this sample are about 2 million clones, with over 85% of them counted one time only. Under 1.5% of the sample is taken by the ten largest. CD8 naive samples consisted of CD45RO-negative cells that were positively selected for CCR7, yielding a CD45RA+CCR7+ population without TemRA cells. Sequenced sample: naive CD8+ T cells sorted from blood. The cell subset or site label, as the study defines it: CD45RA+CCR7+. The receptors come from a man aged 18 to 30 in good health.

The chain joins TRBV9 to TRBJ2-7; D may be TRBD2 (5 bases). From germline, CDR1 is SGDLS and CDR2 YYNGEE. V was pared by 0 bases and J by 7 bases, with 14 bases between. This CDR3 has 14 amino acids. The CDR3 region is CASSVEGFPGEQYF. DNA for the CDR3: TGTGCCAGCAGCGTAGAGGGCTTTCCGGGGGAGCAGTACTTC.

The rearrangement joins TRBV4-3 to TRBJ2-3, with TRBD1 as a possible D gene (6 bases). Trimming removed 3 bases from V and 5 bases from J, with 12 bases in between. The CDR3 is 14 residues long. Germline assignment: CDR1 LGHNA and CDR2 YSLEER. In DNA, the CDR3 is TGCGCCAGCAGCCAGCTTACAGGGTTAGATACGCAGTATTTT. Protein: CASSQLTGLDTQYF.

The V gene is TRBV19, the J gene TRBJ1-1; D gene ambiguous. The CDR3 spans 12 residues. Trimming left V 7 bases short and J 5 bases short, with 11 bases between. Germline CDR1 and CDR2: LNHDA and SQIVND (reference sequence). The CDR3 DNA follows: TGTGCCAGTATCGCCGGTGGGACTGAAGCTTTCTTT. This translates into CASIAGGTEAFF.

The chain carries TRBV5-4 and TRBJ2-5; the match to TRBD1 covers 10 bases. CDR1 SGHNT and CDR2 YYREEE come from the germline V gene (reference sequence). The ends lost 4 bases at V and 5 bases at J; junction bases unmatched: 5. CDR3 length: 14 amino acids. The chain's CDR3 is CASSLGTGVETQYF. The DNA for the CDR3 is TGTGCCAGCAGCCTGGGGACAGGGGTTGAGACCCAGTACTTC.

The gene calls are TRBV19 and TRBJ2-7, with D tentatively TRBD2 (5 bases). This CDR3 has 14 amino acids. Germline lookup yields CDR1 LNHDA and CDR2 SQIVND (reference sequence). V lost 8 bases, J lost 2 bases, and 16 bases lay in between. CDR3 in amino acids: CASAAGGGAYEQYF. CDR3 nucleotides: TGTGCCAGTGCAGCAGGAGGTGGGGCCTACGAGCAGTACTTC.

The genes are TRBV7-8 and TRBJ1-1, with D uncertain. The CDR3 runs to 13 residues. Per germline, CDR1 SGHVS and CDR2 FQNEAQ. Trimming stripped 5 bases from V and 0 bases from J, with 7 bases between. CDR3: CASSREVNTEAFF. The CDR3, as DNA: TGTGCCAGCAGCCGGGAGGTGAACACTGAAGCTTTCTTT. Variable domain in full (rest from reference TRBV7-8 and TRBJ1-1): GAGVSQSPRYKVAKRGQDVALRCDPISGHVSLFWYQQALGQGPEFLTYFQNEAQLDKSGLPSDRFFAERPEGSVSTLKIQRTQQEDSAVYLCASSREVNTEAFFGQGTRLTVV.

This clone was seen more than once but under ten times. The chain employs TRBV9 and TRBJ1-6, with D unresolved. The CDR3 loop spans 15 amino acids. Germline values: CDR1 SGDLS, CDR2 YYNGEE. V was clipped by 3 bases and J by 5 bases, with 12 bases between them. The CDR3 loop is CASSARKSHNSPLHF. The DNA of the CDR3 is TGTGCCAGCAGCGCCCGAAAATCCCATAATTCACCCCTCCACTTT.

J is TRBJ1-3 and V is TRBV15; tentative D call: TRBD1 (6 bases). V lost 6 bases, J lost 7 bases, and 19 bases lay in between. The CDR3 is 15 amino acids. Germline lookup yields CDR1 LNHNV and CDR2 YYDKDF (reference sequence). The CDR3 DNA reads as TGTGCCACCAGTCCCGCAAGAGGGCAGGGGAACACCATATATTTT. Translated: CATSPARGQGNTIYF.

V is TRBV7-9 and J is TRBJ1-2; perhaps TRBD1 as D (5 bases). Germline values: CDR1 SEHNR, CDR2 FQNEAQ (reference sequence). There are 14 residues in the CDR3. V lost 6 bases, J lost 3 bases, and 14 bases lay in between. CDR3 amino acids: CASSHEETDYGYTF. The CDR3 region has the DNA TGTGCCAGCAGTCATGAGGAGACAGACTATGGCTACACCTTC.

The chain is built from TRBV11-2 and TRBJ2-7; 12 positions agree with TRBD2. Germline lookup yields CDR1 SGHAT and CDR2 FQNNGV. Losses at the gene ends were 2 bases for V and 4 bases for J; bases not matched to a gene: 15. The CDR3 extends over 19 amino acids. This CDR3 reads CASSLTPLAGGPDGYEQYF. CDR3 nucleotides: TGTGCCAGCAGCTTAACCCCGCTAGCGGGGGGGCCTGACGGGTACGAGCAGTACTTC.

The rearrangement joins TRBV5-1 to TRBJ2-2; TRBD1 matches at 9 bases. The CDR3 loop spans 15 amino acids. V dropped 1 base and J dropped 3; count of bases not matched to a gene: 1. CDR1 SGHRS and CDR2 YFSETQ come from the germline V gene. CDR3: CASSLRDRDTGELFF. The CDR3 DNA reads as TGCGCCAGCAGCTTGCGGGACAGGGACACCGGGGAGCTGTTTTTT.

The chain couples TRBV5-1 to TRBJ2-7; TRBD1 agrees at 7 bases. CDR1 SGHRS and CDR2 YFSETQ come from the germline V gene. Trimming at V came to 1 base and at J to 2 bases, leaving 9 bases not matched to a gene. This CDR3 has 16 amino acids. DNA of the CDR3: TGCGCCAGCAGCTTGCGAGAGGGGGCGGGCGCCTACGAGCAGTACTTC. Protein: CASSLREGAGAYEQYF.

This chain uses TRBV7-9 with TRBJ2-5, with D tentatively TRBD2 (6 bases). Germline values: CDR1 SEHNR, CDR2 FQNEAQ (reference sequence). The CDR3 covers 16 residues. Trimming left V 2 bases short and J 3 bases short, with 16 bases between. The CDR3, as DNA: TGTGCCAGCAGCTTATTTGGGGAGACGGGGGAAGAGACCCAGTACTTC. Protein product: CASSLFGETGEETQYF.

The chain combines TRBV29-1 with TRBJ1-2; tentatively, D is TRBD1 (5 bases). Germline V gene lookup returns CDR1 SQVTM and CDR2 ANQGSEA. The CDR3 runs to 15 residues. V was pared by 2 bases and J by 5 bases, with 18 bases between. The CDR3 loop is CSVELLRLGTYGYTF. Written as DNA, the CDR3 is TGCAGCGTTGAATTACTGCGCCTTGGGACGTATGGCTACACCTTC.

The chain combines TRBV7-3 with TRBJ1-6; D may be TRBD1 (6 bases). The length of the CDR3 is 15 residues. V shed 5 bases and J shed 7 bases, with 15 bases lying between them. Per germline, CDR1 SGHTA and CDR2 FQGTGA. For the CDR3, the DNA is TGTGCCAGCAGCCCTTCCCCCGGGACAAATTCACCCCTCCACTTT. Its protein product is CASSPSPGTNSPLHF.

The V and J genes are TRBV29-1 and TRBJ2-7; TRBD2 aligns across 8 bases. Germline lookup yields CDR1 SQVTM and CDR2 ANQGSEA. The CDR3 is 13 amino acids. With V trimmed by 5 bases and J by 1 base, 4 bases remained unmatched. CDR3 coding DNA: TGCAGCGTTTCGACTAGCGTTTCCTACGAGCAGTACTTC. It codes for CSVSTSVSYEQYF.

CDR3 DNA: TGTGCCGCGACCCCGGCGGGGACCACTGAAGCTTTCTTT. Its protein product is CAATPAGTTEAFF. The chain is built from TRBV2 and TRBJ1-1, with D possibly matching TRBD1 (5 bases). CDR3 length: 13 amino acids. Trimming took off 11 bases at V and 4 bases at J, with 17 bases between the two ends. CDR1 is SNHLY and CDR2 is FYNNEI in the germline V gene. The entire variable domain, with the rest obtained from reference TRBV2 and TRBJ1-1, is as follows: EPEVTQTPSHQVTQMGQEVILRCVPISNHLYFYWYRQILGQKVEFLVSFYNNEISEKSEIFDDQFSVERPDGSNFTLKIRSTKLEDSAMYFCAATPAGTTEAFFGQGTRLTVV.

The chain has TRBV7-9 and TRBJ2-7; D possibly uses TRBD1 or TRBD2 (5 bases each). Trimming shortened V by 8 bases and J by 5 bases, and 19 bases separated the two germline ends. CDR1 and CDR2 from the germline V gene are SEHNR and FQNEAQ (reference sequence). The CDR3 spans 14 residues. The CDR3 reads CASDKTVGVHEQYF. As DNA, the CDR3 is TGTGCCAGCGACAAAACCGTGGGGGTCCACGAGCAGTACTTC.